The TCR beta chain described here comes from a study of beta chain features in type 1 diabetes. Researchers reported sorting CD4+ naive, central memory, regulatory and stem cell-like memory cells via CD45RO/CCR7/CD25/CD127/CD95/CD27. This clone was detected a few times. cDNA synthesis used the whole RNA isolate, giving expressed TCRB sequences. Repertoires were generated with immunoSEQ multiplex PCR, while TCRdb's copy carries only in-frame clones and drops some. The sample consists of about 160,000 clones, just over 9% of them appearing once. The germline V gene has CDR1 GTSNPN and CDR2 SVGIG (reference sequence). The CDR3 sequence is 13 residues long. With 7 bases clipped from V and 7 bases from J, the junction kept 7 bases outside the gene matches.

The TCR sequence derives from a young woman in good health. Sequenced input: central memory CD4+ T cells from blood. The J gene is TRBJ2-1, the V gene TRBV30, with 10 bases identical to TRBD2. The DNA for the CDR3 is TGTGCCTCCGAGCGGGGGGGCGGGAATGAGCAGTTCTTC. Its translation is CASERGGGNEQFF.